The entry below describes one TCR beta chain. Germline V lookup: CDR1 SNHLY, CDR2 FYNNEI. The CDR3 totals 14 residues. V was clipped by 5 bases and J by 9 bases; unmatched bases: 6. Using immunoSEQ multiplex PCR, the repertoire was profiled, and TCRdb retains in-frame clones only, with some absent. The sample yields approximately 45,000 clones, 84% seen once. The data derive from a study of T cell changes during pregnancy in multiple sclerosis. The sequence was collected from a female donor with multiple sclerosis, enrolled in a pregnancy study. The source material was CD4+ T cells from peripheral blood mononuclear cells, sampled before pregnancy. The chain employs TRBV2 and TRBJ2-4; 11 nucleotides align to TRBD2. CDR3 nucleotides: TGTGCCAGCAGTCTTACTAGCGGGGGAGGCATTCAGTACTTC. Translating gives CASSLTSGGGIQYF.